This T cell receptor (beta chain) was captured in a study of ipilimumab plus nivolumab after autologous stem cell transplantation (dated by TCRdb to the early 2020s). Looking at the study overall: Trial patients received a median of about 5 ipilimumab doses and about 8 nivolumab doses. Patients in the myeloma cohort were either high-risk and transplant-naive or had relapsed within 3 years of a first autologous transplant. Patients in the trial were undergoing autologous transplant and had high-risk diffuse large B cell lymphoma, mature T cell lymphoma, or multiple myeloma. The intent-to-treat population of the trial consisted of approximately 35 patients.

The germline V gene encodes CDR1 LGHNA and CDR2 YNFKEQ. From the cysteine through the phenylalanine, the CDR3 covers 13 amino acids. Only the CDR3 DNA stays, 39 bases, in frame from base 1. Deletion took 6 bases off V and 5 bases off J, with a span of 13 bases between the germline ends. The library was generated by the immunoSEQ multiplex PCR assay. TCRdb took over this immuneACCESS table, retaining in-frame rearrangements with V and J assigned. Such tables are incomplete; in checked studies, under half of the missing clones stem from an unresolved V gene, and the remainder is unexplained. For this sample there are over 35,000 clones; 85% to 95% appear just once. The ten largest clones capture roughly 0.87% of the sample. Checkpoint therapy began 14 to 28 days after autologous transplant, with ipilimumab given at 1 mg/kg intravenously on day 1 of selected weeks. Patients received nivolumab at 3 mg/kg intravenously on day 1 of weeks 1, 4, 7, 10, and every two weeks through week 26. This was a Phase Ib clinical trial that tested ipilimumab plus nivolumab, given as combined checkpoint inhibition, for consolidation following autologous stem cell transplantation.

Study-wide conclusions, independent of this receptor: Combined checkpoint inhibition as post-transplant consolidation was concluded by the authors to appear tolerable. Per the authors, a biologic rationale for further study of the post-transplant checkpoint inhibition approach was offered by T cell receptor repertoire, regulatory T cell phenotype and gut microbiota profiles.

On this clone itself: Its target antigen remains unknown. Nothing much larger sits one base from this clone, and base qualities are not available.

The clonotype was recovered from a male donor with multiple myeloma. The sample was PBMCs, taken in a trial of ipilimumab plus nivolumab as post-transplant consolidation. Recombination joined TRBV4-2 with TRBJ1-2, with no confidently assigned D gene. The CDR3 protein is CASSGGMGYGYTF. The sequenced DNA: TGTGCCAGCAGTGGTGGCATGGGTTATGGCTACACCTTC.